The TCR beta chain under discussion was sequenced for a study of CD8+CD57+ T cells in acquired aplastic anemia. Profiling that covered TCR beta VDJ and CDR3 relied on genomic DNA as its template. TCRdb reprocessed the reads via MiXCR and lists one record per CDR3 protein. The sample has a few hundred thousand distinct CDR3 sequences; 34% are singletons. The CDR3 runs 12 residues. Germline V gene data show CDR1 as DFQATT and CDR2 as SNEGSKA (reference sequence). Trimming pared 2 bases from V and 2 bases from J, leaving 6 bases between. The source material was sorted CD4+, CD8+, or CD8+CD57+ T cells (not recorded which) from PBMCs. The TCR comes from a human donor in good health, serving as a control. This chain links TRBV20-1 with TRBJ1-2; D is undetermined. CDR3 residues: CSARRGNYGYTF. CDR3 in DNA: TGCAGTGCTAGACGGGGAAACTATGGCTACACCTTC.